The present T cell receptor (beta chain) was sequenced within a study of Ad26.COV2.S vaccination and SARS-CoV-2 variants. Assay: immunoSEQ multiplex PCR; the TCRdb copy retains only in-frame clones and omits some. The sample lists approximately 400,000 clones, under 90% occurring once. The treatment here: roughly 18 received Ad26.COV2.S at low or high dose, single or two shots; about 5 received placebo; per-sample allocation not given. Samples were taken on day 63 after the first vaccine or placebo injection. V shed 4 bases, J shed 0 bases, and the junction held 8 bases outside the gene matches. Per the germline V gene, CDR1 is MNHEY and CDR2 is SVGEGT. CDR3 length equals 16 residues.

This TCR was sampled from a person between 18 and 65 years old who received the Ad26.COV2.S COVID-19 vaccine or a placebo. Here the sequenced sample was peripheral blood, taken in a trial of Ad26.COV2.S vaccine versus placebo. The rearrangement uses TRBV6-2 or TRBV6-3 and TRBJ1-1; TRBD1 agrees at 7 bases. The CDR3 region has the DNA TGTGCCAGCAGTTGGGACAGTGCTCGCATGAACACTGAAGCTTTCTTT. Translated: CASSWDSARMNTEAFF.